This T cell receptor beta chain was sequenced in a study of shared clonotypes between healthy human individuals. Study information: The cohort had two women and a few men, ages 18 to 49. Each donor's CD8 memory used one plate, CD8 naive two, each CD4 subset three. Study results and caveats: The donor pool, a small one, limited the genetic and exposure-history diversity represented. Estimated richness was generally greater in naive than memory subsets.

Germline lookup yields CDR1 SGHNT and CDR2 YYREEE (reference sequence). This CDR3 has 17 amino acids. V shed 3 bases, J shed 8 bases, and the junction held 15 bases outside the gene matches. Libraries were prepared by immunoSEQ multiplex PCR; TCRdb keeps only in-frame clonotypes and omits some of them. This sample has approximately 340,000 clones, with roughly 70% found just once. On this clone: Its antigen is as yet unknown.

The rearrangement links TRBV5-4 to TRBJ1-4; 8 bases match TRBD1. Sequenced material: memory CD4+ T cells sorted from blood. Subset defined: CD45RA-negative fraction. The receptor was derived from a man in his thirties or forties in good health. The CDR3 nucleotides are TGTGCCAGCAGCTGGGGAGGACAGGGACACGTCGAGGAAAAACTGTTTTTT. This codes for CASSWGGQGHVEEKLFF.